This T cell receptor (beta chain) was found in a study of T-cell reconstitution after alpha-beta-depleted transplantation in children. The table lists this clonotype with a few counts. The antigen is not known. The CDR3 is 15 amino acids. With V trimmed by 0 bases and J by 5 bases, 0 bases remained unmatched. The germline V gene has CDR1 SGHVS and CDR2 FQNEAQ. The authors prepared the TCRbeta library with unique molecular identifiers. One entry per CDR3 protein, called by TCRdb with MiXCR from the PCR reads. The data hold about a million distinct CDR3 sequences, with about 29% observed a single time. Findings and limits, study-wide: In patients about two months after transplant, alpha-beta T cells reportedly arose from several hundred expanded graft clones. Counts and diversity of T cells one year after transplant came mostly from newly produced T cells. Recipient T cells and thymic progenitors that survived were the source of the high TCRbeta diversity seen at day 60 in some patients.

The chain employs TRBV7-8 and TRBJ2-2; 10 bases are shared with TRBD2. The receptor's source is a boy in the first two years of life who had a stem cell transplant for SCID, so the T cells may come from the graft donor. Sample: PBMCs, mostly from graft donor cells, taken 360 days after TCRalphabeta/CD19-depleted stem cell transplant. In nucleotides, the CDR3 is TGTGCCAGCAGCTTAGCTAGCGGGGGGACCGGGGAGCTGTTTTTT. It encodes CASSLASGGTGELFF.